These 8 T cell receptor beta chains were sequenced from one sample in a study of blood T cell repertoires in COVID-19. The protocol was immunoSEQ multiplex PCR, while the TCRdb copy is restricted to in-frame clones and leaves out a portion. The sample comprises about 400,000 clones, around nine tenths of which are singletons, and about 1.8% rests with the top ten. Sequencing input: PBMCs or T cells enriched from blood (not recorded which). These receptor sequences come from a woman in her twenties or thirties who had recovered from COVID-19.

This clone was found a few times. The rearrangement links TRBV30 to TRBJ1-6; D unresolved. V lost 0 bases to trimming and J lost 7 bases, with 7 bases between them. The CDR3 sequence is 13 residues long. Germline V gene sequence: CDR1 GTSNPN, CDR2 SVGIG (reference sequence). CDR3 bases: TGTGCCTGGAGTGTAGCGTGGAATTCACCCCTCCACTTT. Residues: CAWSVAWNSPLHF.

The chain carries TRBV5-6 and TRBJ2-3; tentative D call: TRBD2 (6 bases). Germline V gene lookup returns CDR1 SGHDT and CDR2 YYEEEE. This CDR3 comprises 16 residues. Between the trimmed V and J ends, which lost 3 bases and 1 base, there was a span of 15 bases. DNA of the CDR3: TGTGCCAGCAGCTCTTTGGGCGGGGTCGGCACAGATACGCAGTATTTT. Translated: CASSSLGGVGTDTQYF.

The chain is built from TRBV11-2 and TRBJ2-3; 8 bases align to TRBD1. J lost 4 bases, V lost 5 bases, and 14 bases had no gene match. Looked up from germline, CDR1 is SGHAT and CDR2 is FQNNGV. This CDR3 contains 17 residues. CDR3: CASSNLLDRAGADTQYF. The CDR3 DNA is TGTGCCAGCAGCAACCTTTTGGACAGGGCGGGCGCAGATACGCAGTATTTT.

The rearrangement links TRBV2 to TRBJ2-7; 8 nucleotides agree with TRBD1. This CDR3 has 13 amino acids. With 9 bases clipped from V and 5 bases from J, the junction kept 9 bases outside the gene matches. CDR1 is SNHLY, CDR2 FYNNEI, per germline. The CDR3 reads CASTGQGQNEQYF. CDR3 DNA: TGTGCCAGTACCGGACAGGGTCAGAACGAGCAGTACTTC. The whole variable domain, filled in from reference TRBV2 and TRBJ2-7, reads EPEVTQTPSHQVTQMGQEVILRCVPISNHLYFYWYRQILGQKVEFLVSFYNNEISEKSEIFDDQFSVERPDGSNFTLKIRSTKLEDSAMYFCASTGQGQNEQYFGPGTRLTVT.

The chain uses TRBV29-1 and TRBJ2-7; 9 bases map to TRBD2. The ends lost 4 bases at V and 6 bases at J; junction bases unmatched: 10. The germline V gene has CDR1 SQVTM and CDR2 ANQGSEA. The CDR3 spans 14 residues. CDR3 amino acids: CSVVLAGSWGEQYF. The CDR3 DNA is TGCAGCGTTGTGCTAGCGGGATCCTGGGGCGAGCAGTACTTC.

CDR3 sequence reads: CASSTGAAVNKGHYGYTF. CDR3 DNA sequence: TGTGCCAGTAGTACCGGCGCGGCAGTCAACAAAGGTCACTATGGCTACACCTTC. This chain uses TRBV19 with TRBJ1-2; D unresolved. Germline V lookup: CDR1 LNHDA, CDR2 SQIVND (reference sequence). Trimming pared 4 bases from V and 3 bases from J, leaving 24 bases between. This CDR3 has 18 residues. The entire variable domain, with the rest obtained from reference TRBV19 and TRBJ1-2, is as follows: DGGITQSPKYLFRKEGQNVTLSCEQNLNHDAMYWYRQDPGQGLRLIYYSQIVNDFQKGDIAEGYSVSREKKESFPLTVTSAQKNPTAFYLCASSTGAAVNKGHYGYTFGSGTRLTVV.

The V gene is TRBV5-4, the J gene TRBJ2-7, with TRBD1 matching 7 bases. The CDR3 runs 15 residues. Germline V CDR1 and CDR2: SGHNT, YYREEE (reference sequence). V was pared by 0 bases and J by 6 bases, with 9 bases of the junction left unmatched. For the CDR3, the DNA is TGTGCCAGCAGCTTGGGGGGGACAGTTACTTTCGAGCAGTACTTC. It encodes CASSLGGTVTFEQYF. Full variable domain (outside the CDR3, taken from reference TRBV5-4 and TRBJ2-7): ETGVTQSPTHLIKTRGQQVTLRCSSQSGHNTVSWYQQALGQGPQFIFQYYREEENGRGNFPPRFSGLQFPNYSSELNVNALELDDSALYLCASSLGGTVTFEQYFGPGTRLTVT.

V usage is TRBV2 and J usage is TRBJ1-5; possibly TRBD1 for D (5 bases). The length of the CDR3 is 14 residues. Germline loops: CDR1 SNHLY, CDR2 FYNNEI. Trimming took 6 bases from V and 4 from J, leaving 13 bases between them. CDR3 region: CASRTRQNNQPQHF. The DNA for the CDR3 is TGTGCCAGCAGAACAAGACAGAATAATCAGCCCCAGCATTTT.